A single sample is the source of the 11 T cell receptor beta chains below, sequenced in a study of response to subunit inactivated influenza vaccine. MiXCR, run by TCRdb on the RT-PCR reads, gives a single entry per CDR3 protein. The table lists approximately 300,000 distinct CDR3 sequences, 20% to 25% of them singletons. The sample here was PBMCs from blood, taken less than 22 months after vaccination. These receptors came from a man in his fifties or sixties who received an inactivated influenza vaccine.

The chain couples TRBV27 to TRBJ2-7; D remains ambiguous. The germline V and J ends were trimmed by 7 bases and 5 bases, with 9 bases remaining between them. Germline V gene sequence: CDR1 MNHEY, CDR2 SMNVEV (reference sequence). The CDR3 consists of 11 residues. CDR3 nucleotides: TGTGCCAGCACCTCCAACCACGAGCAGTACTTC. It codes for CASTSNHEQYF.

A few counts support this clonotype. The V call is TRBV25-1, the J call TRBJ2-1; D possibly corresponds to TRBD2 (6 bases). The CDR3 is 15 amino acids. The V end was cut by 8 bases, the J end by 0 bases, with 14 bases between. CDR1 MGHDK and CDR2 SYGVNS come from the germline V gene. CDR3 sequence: CASVSGLSSYNEQFF. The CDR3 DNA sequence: TGTGCCAGCGTGAGCGGGCTGAGCTCCTACAATGAGCAGTTCTTC.

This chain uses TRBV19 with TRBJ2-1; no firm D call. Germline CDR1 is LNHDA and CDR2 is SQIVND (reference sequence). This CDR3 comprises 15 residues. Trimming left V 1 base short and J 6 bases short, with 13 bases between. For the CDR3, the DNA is TGTGCCAGTAGTATAGTCCCCATGGGTCTCAATGAGCAGTTCTTC. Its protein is CASSIVPMGLNEQFF.

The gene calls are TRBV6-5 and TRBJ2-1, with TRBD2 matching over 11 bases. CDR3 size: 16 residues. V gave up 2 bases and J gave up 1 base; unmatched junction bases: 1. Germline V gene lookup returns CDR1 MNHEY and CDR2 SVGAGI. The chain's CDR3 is CASSYLAGGSYNEQFF. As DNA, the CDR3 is TGTGCCAGCAGTTACCTAGCGGGAGGTTCCTACAATGAGCAGTTCTTC.

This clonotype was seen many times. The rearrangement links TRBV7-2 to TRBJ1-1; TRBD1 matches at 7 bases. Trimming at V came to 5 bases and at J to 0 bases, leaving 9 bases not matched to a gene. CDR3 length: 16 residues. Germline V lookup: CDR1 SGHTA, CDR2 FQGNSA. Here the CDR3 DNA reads TGTGCCAGCAGCATAAATCCAGGGGGGATGAACACTGAAGCTTTCTTT. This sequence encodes CASSINPGGMNTEAFF.

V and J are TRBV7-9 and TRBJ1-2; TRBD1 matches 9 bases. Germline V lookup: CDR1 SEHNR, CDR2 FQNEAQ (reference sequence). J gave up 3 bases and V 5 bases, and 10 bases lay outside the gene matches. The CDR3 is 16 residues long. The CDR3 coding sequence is TGTGCCAGCAGCACCGACAAAGGACAGGGGCACTATGGCTACACCTTC. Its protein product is CASSTDKGQGHYGYTF. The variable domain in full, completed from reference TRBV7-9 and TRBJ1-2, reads DTGVSQNPRHKITKRGQNVTFRCDPISEHNRLYWYRQTLGQGPEFLTYFQNEAQLEKSRLLSDRFSAERPKGSFSTLEIQRTEQGDSAMYLCASSTDKGQGHYGYTFGSGTRLTVV.

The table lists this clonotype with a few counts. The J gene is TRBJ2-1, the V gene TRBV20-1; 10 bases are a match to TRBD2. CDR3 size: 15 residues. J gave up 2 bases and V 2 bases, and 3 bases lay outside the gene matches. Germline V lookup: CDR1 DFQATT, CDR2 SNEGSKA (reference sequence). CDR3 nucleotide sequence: TGCAGTGCTAGATCCCTAGCGGGAGCCTACAATGAGCAGTTCTTC. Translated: CSARSLAGAYNEQFF.

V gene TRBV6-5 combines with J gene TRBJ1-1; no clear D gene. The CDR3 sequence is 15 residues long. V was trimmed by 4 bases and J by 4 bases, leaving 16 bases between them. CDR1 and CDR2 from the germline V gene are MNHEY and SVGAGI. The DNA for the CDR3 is TGTGCCAGCAGTTCAGACCGGGTTAGAGGCACTGAAGCTTTCTTT. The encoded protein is CASSSDRVRGTEAFF.

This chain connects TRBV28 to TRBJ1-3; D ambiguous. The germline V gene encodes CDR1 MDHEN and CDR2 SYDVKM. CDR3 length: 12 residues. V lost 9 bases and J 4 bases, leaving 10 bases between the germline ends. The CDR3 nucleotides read TGTGCCAGTCGCTTGGGGGGAAACACCATATATTTT. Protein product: CASRLGGNTIYF.

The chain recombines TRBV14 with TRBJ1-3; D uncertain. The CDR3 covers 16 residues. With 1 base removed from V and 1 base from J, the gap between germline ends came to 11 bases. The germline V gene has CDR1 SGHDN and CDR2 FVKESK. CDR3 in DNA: TGTGCCAGCAGCCAAGTCGGGGTGACTTCTGGAAACACCATATATTTT. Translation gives CASSQVGVTSGNTIYF.

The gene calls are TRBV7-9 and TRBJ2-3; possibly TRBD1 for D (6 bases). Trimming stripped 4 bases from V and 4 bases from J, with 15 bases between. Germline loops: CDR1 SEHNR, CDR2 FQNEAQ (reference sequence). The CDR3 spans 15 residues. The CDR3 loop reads CASSSAGEIADTQYF. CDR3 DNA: TGTGCCAGCAGCTCCGCAGGGGAGATTGCAGATACGCAGTATTTT.